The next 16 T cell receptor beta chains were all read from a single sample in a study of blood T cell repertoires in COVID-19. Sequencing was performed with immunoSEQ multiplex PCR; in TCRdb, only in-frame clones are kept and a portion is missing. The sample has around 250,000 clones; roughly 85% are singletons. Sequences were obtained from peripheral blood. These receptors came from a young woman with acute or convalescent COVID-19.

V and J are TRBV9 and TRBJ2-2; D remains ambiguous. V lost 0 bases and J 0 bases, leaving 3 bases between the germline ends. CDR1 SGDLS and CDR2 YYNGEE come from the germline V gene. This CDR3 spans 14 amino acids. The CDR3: CASSVATNTGELFF. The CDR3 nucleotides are TGTGCCAGCAGCGTAGCCACGAACACCGGGGAGCTGTTTTTT.

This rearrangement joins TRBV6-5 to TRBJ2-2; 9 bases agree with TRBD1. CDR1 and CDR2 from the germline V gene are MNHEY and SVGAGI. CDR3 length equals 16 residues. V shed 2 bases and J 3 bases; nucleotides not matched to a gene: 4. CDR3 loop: CASSYVTGGDTGELFF. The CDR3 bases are TGTGCCAGCAGTTACGTGACAGGGGGAGACACCGGGGAGCTGTTTTTT.

The CDR3 nucleotides are TGTGCCAGCAACAGGAATAATTCACCCCTCCACTTT. Translation gives CASNRNNSPLHF. This chain uses TRBV28 with TRBJ1-6; perhaps TRBD1 as D (5 bases). Trimming cost V 7 bases and J 5 bases, with 6 bases left between them. The germline V gene has CDR1 MDHEN and CDR2 SYDVKM. The CDR3 has 12 amino acids.

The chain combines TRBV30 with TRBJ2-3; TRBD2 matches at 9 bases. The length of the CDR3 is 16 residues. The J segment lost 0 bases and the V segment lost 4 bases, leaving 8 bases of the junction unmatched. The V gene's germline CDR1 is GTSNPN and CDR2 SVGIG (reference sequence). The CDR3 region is CAWNPGLALSTDTQYF. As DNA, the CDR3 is TGTGCCTGGAACCCCGGACTAGCGCTTAGCACAGATACGCAGTATTTT.

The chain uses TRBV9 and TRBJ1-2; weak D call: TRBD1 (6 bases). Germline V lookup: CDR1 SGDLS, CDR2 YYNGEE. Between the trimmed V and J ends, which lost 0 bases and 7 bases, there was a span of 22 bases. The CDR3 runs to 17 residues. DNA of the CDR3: TGTGCCAGCAGCGTAGAAGCCAGGGGTTTGCCCAGTGGTGGCTACACCTTC. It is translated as CASSVEARGLPSGGYTF. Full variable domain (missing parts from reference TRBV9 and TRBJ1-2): DSGVTQTPKHLITATGQRVTLRCSPRSGDLSVYWYQQSLDQGLQFLIQYYNGEERAKGNILERFSAQQFPDLHSELNLSSLELGDSALYFCASSVEARGLPSGGYTFGSGTRLTVV.

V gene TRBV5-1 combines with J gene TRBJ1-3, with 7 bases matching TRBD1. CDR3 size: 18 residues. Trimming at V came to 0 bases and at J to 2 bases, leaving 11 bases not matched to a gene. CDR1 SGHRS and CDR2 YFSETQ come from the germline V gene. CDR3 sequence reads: CASSLAGTAVLPGNTIYF. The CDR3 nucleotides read TGCGCCAGCAGCTTGGCGGGGACAGCGGTCCTCCCTGGAAACACCATATATTTT.

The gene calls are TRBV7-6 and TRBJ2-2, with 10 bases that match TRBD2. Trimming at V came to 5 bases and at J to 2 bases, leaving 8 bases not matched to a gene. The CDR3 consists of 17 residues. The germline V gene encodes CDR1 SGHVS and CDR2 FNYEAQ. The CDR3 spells CASSREGLAANTGELFF. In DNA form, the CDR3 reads TGTGCCAGCAGCCGAGAAGGACTAGCGGCCAACACCGGGGAGCTGTTTTTT.

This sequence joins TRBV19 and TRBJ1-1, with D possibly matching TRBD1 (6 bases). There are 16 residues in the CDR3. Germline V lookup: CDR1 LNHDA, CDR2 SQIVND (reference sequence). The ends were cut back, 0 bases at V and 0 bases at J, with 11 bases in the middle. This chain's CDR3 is CASSIDPQGMNTEAFF. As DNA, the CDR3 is TGTGCCAGTAGTATAGATCCCCAGGGGATGAACACTGAAGCTTTCTTT.

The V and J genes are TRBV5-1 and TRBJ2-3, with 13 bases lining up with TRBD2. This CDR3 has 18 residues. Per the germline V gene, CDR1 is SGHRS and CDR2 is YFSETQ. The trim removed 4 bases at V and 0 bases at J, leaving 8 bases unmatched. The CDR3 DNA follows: TGCGCCAGCAGCAATACTAGCGGGAGGGAGACTAGCACAGATACGCAGTATTTT. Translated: CASSNTSGRETSTDTQYF. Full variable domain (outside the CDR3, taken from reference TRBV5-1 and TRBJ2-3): KAGVTQTPRYLIKTRGQQVTLSCSPISGHRSVSWYQQTPGQGLQFLFEYFSETQRNKGNFPGRFSGRQFSNSRSEMNVSTLELGDSALYLCASSNTSGRETSTDTQYFGPGTRLTVL.

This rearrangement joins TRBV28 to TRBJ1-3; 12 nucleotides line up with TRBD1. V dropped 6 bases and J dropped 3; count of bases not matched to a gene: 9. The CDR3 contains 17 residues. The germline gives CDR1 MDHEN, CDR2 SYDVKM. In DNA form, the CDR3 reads TGTGCCAGCAGGCCCTCGGGACAGGGGGCGCGTGGAAACACCATATATTTT. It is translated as CASRPSGQGARGNTIYF.

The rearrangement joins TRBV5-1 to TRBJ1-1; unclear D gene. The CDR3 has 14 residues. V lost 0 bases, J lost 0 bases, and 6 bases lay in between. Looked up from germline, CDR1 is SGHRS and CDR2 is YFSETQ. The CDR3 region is CASSLGSVNTEAFF. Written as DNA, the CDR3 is TGCGCCAGCAGCTTGGGGTCGGTGAACACTGAAGCTTTCTTT. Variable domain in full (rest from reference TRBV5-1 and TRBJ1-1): KAGVTQTPRYLIKTRGQQVTLSCSPISGHRSVSWYQQTPGQGLQFLFEYFSETQRNKGNFPGRFSGRQFSNSRSEMNVSTLELGDSALYLCASSLGSVNTEAFFGQGTRLTVV.

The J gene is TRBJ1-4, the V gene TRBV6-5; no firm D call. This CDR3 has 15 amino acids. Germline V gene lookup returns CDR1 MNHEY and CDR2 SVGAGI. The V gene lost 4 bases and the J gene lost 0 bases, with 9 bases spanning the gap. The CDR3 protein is CASSSTRATNEKLFF. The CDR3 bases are TGTGCCAGCAGTTCAACGAGAGCAACTAATGAAAAACTGTTTTTT.

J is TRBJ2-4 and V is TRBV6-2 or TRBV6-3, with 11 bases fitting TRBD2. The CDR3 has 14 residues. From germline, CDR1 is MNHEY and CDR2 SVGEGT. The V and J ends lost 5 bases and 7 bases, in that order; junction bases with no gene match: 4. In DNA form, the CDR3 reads TGTGCCAGCAGTCCCCCTAGCGGGAGGAACATTCAGTACTTC. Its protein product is CASSPPSGRNIQYF.

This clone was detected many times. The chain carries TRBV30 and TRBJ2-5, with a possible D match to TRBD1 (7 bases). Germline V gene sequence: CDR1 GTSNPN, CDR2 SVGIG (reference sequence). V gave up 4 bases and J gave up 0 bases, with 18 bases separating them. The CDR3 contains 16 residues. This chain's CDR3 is CAWTGGSHNYQETQYF. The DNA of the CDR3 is TGTGCCTGGACAGGGGGGAGTCATAACTACCAAGAGACCCAGTACTTC. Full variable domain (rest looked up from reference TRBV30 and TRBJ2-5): SQTIHQWPATLVQPVGSPLSLECTVEGTSNPNLYWYRQAAGRGLQLLFYSVGIGQISSEVPQNLSASRPQDRQFILSSKKLLLSDSGFYLCAWTGGSHNYQETQYFGPGTRLLVL.

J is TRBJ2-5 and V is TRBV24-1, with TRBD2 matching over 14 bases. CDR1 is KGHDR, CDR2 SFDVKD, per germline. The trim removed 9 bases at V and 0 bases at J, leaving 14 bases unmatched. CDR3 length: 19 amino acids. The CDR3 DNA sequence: TGTGCCACCCTCGGGACTAGCGGGAGAGGAAGGGGGCACCAAGAGACCCAGTACTTC. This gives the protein CATLGTSGRGRGHQETQYF.

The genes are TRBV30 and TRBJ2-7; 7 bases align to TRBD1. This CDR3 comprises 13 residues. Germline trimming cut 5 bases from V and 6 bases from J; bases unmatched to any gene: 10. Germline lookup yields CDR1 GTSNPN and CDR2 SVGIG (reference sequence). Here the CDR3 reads CAWETGTDFEQYF. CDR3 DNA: TGTGCCTGGGAGACAGGGACAGATTTCGAGCAGTACTTC.